Sequencing of this TCR beta chain was carried out in a study of cytomegalovirus exposure and HLA in healthy donors. As for the study in general: Membership in the Caucasian-associated ancestry cluster was found for 75% to 85% of approximately 380 genotyped donors. General study findings and limits: Associated with HLA alleles at 0.05 false discovery rate in a later analysis were fewer than 20,000 TCR beta sequences.

Unmatched junction bases numbered 5, after V lost 2 bases and J lost 6 bases. Germline CDR1 SGDLS, CDR2 YYNGEE. This CDR3 is built from 13 residues. The PCR used 60 Vbeta and 13 Jbeta primers. The protocol was immunoSEQ multiplex PCR, while the TCRdb copy is restricted to in-frame clones and leaves out a portion. The sample records 150,000 to 200,000 clones, 84% being singletons. About this clone itself: Its antigen is currently unknown.

J is TRBJ2-7 and V is TRBV9, with 7 bases matching TRBD1. The receptor was derived from a man aged 50-59 years in good health and CMV-seropositive. The sample taken for sequencing was PBMCs. The CDR3 sequence: CASSVATGSEQYF. CDR3 nucleotides: TGTGCCAGCAGCGTCGCGACAGGGTCCGAGCAGTACTTC.